This T cell receptor (beta chain) was retrieved from a study of CXCR3-negative and CXCR3-positive naive CD8 T cells (dated by TCRdb to the late 2010s). About the full investigation: In total, about 135 million TRB reads were obtained, corresponding to roughly 1.5 +/- 0.3 million reads per library. Diversity and physicochemical repertoire analyses covered around 10 donors pooled from two independent experiments. The TRBV-TRBJ cluster analysis covered naive subsets from roughly five donors and memory cells from 3 donors.

A word on this clonotype: The antigen it recognizes is unknown.

For every CD8+ T cell subset, approximately 300,000 cells were flow-sorted straight into RLT lysis buffer, and each subset was sorted in triplicate. To keep memory contaminants out, a stringent definition of naive CD8+ T cells was applied: CD45RO-CCR7+CD27+CD95-. Peripheral blood mononuclear cells were isolated from buffy coats by standard density gradient centrifugation. Naive CXCR3-negative and CXCR3-positive CD8+ T cells were flow-sorted using a FACSAria III. Total RNA was extracted from sorted cells with an RNeasy Mini Kit. The germline V gene (reference sequence) specifies DFQATT as CDR1 and SNEGSKA as CDR2. The CDR3, cysteine through phenylalanine, is 13 amino acids long. No DNA sequence was recorded. TCRdb records NextSeq 550 as the sequencer. The Human TCR Profiling Kit (MiLaboratory) was used to make UMI-labeled 5' RACE TRB cDNA libraries. cDNA synthesis used the entire amount of extracted RNA, and PCR amplification then used the entire amount of cDNA produced. Libraries were prepared in parallel using an identical number of PCR cycles. On the authors' methods: With a requirement of at least two reads per UMI, MIGEC and MiXCR extracted about 50,000 +/- 10,000 unique UMI-labeled TRB cDNA molecules per library. On average, each library contained 40,000 +/- 10,000 functional in-frame TRB CDR3 nucleotide clonotypes without stop codons. After downsampling to 5000 UMI-labeled TRB molecules per sample, diversity metrics such as normalized Shannon-Wiener and Chao1 were calculated in VDJtools. Clonotype-size-weighted physicochemical properties of the central five CDR3 residues (interaction energy, strength, volume and Kidera factor 4) were computed in VDJtools. TCRdb reprocessed the reads; each CDR3 protein sequence makes one entry, and DNA is unavailable. V and J calls and clone size were set by TCRdb, not the authors. The sample table includes about 90,000 distinct CDR3 sequences. Roughly 1.1% of the sample is held by the ten biggest clonotypes.

Overall study results and their limits: Freshly isolated PBMCs were used for most assays because CXCR3 expression partially decreased after cryopreservation. Similar TRBV-TRBJ usage was shown by naive CXCR3-negative and CXCR3-positive cells from the same donor, whereas distinct patterns were shown by memory cells. Surface CD5, linked to self-reactivity in mice, was comparable between naive subsets; TCR interaction strength was therefore also inferred from TRB CDR3 physicochemical properties. Repertoire diversity was comparably high in both naive subsets but much lower in memory CD8+ T cells. TRB CDR3s from CXCR3-positive naive cells showed higher hydrophobicity (lower Kidera factor 4), lower energy, and higher strength and volume indices than CXCR3-negative naive cells.

The TCR sequence derives from a human donor in good health. Some clones in this sample may be carry-over from other donors' samples. This chain joins TRBV20-1 to TRBJ2-1; TCRdb's D call of TRBD1 is untestable without DNA. The specimen sequenced was naive CXCR3- CD8+ T cells from blood. Sample cell subset or site, as interpreted from the label and publication: CD45RO-CCR7+CD27+CD95- naive CD8+ T cells lacking CXCR3 (TNR3-). The CDR3 protein is CSARSTNRAEQFF.